The T cell receptor beta chain described here comes from a study of blood T cell repertoires in COVID-19. Germline lookup yields CDR1 SNHLY and CDR2 FYNNEI. The CDR3 runs to 11 residues. With 3 bases removed from V and 5 bases from J, the gap between germline ends came to 4 bases. Assay used: immunoSEQ multiplex PCR; TCRdb lists only in-frame clones, some missing. The data show some 270,000 clones, 85% to 95% seen once. The sample taken for sequencing was PBMCs or T cells enriched from blood (not recorded which). The chain is built from TRBV2 and TRBJ1-2; D gene uncertain. This receptor was obtained from a man between 40 and 49 years old who had been exposed to COVID-19. The CDR3, as DNA: TGTGCCAGCAGTGAGTCGTATGGCTACACCTTC. This translates into CASSESYGYTF. The full variable domain, with the rest looked up from reference TRBV2 and TRBJ1-2, is EPEVTQTPSHQVTQMGQEVILRCVPISNHLYFYWYRQILGQKVEFLVSFYNNEISEKSEIFDDQFSVERPDGSNFTLKIRSTKLEDSAMYFCASSESYGYTFGSGTRLTVV.